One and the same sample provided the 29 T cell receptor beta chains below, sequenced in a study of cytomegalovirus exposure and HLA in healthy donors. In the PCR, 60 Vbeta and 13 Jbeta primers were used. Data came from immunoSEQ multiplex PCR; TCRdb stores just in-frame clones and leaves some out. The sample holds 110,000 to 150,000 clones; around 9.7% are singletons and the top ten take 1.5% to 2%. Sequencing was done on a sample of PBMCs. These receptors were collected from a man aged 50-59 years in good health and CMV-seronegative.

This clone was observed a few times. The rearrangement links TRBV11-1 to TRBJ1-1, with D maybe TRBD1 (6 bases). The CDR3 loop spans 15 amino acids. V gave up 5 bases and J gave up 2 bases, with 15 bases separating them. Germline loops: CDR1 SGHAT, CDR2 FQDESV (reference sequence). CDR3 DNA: TGTGCCAGCAGCCATACCAGGGGTTTTAACACTGAAGCTTTCTTT. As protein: CASSHTRGFNTEAFF. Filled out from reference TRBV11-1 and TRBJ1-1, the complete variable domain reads EAEVAQSPRYKITEKSQAVAFWCDPISGHATLYWYRQILGQGPELLVQFQDESVVDDSQLPKDRFSAERLKGVDSTLKIQPAELGDSAMYLCASSHTRGFNTEAFFGQGTRLTVV.

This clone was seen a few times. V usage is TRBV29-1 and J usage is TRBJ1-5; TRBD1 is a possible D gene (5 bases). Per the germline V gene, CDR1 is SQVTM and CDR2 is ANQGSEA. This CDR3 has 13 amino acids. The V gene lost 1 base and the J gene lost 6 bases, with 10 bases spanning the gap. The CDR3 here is CSVEVGGGQPQHF. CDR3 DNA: TGCAGCGTTGAAGTGGGGGGAGGTCAGCCCCAGCATTTT.

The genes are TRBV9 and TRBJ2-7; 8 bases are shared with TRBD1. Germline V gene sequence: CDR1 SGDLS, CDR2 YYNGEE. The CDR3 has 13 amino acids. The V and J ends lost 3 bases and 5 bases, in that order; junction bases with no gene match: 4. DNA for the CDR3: TGTGCCAGCAGCGACGGACAGGGCAACGAGCAGTACTTC. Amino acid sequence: CASSDGQGNEQYF.

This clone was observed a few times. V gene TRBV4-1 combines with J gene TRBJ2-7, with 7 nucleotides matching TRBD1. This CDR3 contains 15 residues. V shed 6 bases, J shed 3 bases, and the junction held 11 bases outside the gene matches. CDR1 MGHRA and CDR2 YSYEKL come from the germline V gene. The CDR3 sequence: CASREVIGGVYEQYF. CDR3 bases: TGCGCCAGCAGGGAAGTCATAGGGGGCGTCTACGAGCAGTACTTC.

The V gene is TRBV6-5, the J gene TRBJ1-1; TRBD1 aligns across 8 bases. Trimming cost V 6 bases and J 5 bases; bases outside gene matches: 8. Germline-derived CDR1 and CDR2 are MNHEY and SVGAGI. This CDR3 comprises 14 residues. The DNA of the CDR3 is TGTGCCAGCAGGAAAACAGGGGGAAGGACTGAAGCTTTCTTT. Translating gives CASRKTGGRTEAFF.

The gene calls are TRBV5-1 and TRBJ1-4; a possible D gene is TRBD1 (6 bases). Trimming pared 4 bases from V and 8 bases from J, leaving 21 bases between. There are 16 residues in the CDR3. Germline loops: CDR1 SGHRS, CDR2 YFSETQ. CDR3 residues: CASSGGRGAREEKLFF. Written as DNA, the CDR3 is TGCGCCAGCAGCGGTGGTCGGGGGGCTCGAGAGGAAAAACTGTTTTTT.

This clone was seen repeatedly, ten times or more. The CDR3: CASGDLAGPPYNEQFF. DNA of the CDR3: TGCGCCAGCGGGGACCTAGCGGGACCCCCATACAATGAGCAGTTCTTC. The chain joins TRBV10-2 to TRBJ2-1, with 9 nucleotides matching TRBD2. V shed 8 bases and J 4 bases; nucleotides not matched to a gene: 12. The CDR3 runs 16 residues. Germline-derived CDR1 and CDR2 are WSHSY and SAAADI.

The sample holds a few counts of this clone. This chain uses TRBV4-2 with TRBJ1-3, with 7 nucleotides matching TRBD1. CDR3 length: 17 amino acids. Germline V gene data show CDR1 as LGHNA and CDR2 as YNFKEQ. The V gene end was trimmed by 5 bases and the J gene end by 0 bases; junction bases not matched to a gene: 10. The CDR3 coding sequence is TGTGCCAGCAGCGAACTGACAGGGTCATACTCTGGAAACACCATATATTTT. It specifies CASSELTGSYSGNTIYF.

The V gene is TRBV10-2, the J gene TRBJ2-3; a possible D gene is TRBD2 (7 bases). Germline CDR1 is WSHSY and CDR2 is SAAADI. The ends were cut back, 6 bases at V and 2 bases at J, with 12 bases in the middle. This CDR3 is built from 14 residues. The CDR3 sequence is CASRPGGDTDTQYF. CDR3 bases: TGCGCCAGCAGGCCGGGGGGCGACACAGATACGCAGTATTTT.

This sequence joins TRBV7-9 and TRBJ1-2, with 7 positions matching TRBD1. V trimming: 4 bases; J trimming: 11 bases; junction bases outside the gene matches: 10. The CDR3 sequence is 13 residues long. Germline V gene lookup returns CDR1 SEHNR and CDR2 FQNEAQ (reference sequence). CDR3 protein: CASSYNDRVAYTF. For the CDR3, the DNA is TGTGCCAGCAGCTACAACGACAGGGTAGCTTACACCTTC.

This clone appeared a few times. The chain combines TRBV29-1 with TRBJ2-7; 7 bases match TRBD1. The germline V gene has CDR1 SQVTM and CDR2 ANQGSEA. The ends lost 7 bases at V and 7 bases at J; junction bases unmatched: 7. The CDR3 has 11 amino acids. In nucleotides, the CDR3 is TGCAGCGCGACAGGGACCTGGGAGCAGTACTTC. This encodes CSATGTWEQYF.

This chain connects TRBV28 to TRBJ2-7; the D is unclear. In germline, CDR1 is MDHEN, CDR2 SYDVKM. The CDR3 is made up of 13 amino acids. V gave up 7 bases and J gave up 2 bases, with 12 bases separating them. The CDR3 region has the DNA TGTGCCAGCATGGAGTCCGTCCCCTACGAGCAGTACTTC. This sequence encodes CASMESVPYEQYF.

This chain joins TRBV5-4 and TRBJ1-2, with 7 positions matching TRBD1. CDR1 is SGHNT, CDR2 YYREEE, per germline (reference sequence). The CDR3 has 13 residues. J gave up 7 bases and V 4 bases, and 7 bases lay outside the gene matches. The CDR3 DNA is TGTGCCAGCAGCAAAGACAGGGTAGGTGGCTACACCTTC. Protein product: CASSKDRVGGYTF.

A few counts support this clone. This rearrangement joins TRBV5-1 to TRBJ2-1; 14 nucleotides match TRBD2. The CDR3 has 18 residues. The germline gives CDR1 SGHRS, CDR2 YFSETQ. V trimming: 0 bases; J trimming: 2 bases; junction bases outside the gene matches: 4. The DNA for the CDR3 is TGCGCCAGCAGCTTGGGACTAGCGGGAGGGCCGCCCTACAATGAGCAGTTCTTC. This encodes CASSLGLAGGPPYNEQFF.

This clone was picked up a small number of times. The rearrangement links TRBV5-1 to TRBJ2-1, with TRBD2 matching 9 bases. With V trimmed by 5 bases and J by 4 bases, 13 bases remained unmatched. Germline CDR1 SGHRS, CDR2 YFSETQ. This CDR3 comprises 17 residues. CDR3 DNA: TGCGCCAGCAGATTCTTGCCCGTAGCGGGAGTGTACAATGAGCAGTTCTTC. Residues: CASRFLPVAGVYNEQFF.

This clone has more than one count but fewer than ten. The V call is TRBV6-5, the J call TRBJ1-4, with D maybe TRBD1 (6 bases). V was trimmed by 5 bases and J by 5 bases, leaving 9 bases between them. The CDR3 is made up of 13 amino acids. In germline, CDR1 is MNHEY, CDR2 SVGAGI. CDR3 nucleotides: TGTGCCAGCAGTAACACAGGGAATGAAAAACTGTTTTTT. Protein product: CASSNTGNEKLFF.

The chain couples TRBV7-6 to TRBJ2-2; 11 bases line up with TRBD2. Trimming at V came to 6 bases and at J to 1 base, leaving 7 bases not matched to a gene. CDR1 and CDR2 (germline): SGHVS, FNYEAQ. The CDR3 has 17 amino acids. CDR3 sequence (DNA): TGTGCCAGCAGTTTTAATAGCGGGAGGGGGAACACCGGGGAGCTGTTTTTT. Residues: CASSFNSGRGNTGELFF.

The CDR3 coding sequence is TGTGCCAGCAGTTACACGGGGGGGGCCCAAGAGACCCAGTACTTC. Translated: CASSYTGGAQETQYF. The genes are TRBV11-2 and TRBJ2-5; 8 nucleotides match TRBD2. The V segment lost 6 bases and the J segment 1 base; nucleotides outside the gene matches: 7. The germline CDR1 and CDR2 sequences are SGHAT and FQNNGV. The CDR3 totals 15 residues.

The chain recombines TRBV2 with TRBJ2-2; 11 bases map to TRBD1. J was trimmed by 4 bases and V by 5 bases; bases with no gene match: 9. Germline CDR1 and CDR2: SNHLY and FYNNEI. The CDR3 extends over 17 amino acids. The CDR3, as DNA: TGTGCCAGCAGTTCTCGAACCGGGACAGGGGGCACCGGGGAGCTGTTTTTT. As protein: CASSSRTGTGGTGELFF.

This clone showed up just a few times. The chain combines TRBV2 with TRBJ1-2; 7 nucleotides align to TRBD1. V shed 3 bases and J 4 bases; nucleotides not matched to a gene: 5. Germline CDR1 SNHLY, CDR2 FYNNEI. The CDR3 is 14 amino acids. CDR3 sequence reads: CASSEYTGAYGYTF. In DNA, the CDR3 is TGTGCCAGCAGTGAGTACACAGGGGCCTATGGCTACACCTTC.

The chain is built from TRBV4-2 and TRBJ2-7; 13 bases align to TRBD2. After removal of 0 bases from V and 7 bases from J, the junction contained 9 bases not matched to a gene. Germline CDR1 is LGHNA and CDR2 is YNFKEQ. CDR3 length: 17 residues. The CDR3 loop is CASSQDLSGTSGNEQYF. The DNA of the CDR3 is TGTGCCAGCAGCCAAGATCTTAGCGGGACTAGCGGGAATGAGCAGTACTTC.

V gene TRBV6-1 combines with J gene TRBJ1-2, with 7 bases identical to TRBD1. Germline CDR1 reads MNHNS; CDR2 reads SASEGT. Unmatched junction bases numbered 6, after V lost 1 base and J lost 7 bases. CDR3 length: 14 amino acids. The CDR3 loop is CASSEVTGESGYTF. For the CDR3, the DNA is TGTGCCAGCAGTGAAGTTACAGGGGAGTCTGGCTACACCTTC.

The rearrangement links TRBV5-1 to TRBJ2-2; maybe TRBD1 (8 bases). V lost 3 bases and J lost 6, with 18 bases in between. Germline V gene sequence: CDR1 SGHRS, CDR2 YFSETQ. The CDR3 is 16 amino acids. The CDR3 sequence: CASSSDREGYAGELFF. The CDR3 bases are TGCGCCAGCAGCTCGGACAGGGAGGGGTACGCCGGGGAGCTGTTTTTT.

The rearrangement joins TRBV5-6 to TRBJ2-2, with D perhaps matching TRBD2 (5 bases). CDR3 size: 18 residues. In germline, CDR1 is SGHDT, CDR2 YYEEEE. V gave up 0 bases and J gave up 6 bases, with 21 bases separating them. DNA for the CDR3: TGTGCCAGCAGCTTGGCGATGCTTCCGGCGGCGGGTTCCGGGGAGCTGTTTTTT. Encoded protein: CASSLAMLPAAGSGELFF.

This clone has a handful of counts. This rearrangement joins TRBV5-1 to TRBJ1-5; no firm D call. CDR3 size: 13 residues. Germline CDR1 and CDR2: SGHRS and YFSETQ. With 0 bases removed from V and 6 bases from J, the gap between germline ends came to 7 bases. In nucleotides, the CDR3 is TGCGCCAGCAGCTTGGACCGGGGTCAGCCCCAGCATTTT. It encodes CASSLDRGQPQHF.

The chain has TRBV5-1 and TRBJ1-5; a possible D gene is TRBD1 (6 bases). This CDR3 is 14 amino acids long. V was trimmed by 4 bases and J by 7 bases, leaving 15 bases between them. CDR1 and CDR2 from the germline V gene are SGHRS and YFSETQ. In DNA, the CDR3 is TGCGCCAGCAGCACCGAACAGGGCGCCCAGCCCCAGCATTTT. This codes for CASSTEQGAQPQHF.

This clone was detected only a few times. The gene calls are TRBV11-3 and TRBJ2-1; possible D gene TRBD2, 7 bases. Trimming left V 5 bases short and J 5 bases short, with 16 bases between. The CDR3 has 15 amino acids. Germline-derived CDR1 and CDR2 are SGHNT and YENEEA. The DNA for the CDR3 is TGTGCCAGCAGCCCCGTGGCGGGGGCTCACAATGAGCAGTTCTTC. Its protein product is CASSPVAGAHNEQFF.

CDR3 region: CASSFQGSYEQYF. CDR3 bases: TGTGCCAGCAGCTTCCAGGGCTCCTACGAGCAGTACTTC. The gene calls are TRBV11-2 and TRBJ2-7; maybe TRBD1 (5 bases). Germline V lookup: CDR1 SGHAT, CDR2 FQNNGV. The V end was cut by 3 bases, the J end by 0 bases, with 6 bases between. There are 13 residues in the CDR3.

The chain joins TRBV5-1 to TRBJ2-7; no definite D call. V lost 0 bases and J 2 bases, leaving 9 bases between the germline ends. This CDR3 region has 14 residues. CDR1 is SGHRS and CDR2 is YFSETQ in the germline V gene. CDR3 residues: CASSLVTETYEQYF. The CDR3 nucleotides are TGCGCCAGCAGCTTGGTTACAGAGACCTACGAGCAGTACTTC. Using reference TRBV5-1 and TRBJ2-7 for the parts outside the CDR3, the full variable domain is KAGVTQTPRYLIKTRGQQVTLSCSPISGHRSVSWYQQTPGQGLQFLFEYFSETQRNKGNFPGRFSGRQFSNSRSEMNVSTLELGDSALYLCASSLVTETYEQYFGPGTRLTVT.